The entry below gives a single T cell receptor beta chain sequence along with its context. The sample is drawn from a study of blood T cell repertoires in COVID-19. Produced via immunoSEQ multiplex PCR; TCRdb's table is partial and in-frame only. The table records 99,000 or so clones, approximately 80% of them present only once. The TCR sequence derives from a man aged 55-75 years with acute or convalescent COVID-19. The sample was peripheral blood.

The CDR3 spells CASSSRTGPEQQFF. Here the CDR3 DNA reads TGTGCCAGCAGCTCGCGGACAGGCCCAGAGCAGCAGTTCTTC. The chain recombines TRBV5-4 with TRBJ2-1, with 7 bases that match TRBD1. The germline CDR1 and CDR2 sequences are SGHNT and YYREEE (reference sequence). Trimming at V came to 3 bases and at J to 11 bases, leaving 11 bases not matched to a gene. CDR3 length equals 14 residues. Full variable domain (rest looked up from reference TRBV5-4 and TRBJ2-1): ETGVTQSPTHLIKTRGQQVTLRCSSQSGHNTVSWYQQALGQGPQFIFQYYREEENGRGNFPPRFSGLQFPNYSSELNVNALELDDSALYLCASSSRTGPEQQFFGPGTRLTVL.